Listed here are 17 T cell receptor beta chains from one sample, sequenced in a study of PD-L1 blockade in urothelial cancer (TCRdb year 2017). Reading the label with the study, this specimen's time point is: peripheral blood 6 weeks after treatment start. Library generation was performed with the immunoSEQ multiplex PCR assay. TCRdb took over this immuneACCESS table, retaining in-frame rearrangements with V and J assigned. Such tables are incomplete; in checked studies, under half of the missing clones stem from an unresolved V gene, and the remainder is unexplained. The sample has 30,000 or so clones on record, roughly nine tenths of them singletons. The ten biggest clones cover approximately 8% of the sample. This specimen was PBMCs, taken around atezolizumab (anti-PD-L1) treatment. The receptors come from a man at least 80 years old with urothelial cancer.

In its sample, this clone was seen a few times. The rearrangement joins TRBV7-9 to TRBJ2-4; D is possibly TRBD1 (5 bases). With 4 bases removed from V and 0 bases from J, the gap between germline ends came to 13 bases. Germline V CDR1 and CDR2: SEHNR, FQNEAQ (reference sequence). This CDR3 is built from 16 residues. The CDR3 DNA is TGTGCCAGCAGCTCGAACTCCAGGGTAGCCAAAAACATTCAGTACTTC. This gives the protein CASSSNSRVAKNIQYF.

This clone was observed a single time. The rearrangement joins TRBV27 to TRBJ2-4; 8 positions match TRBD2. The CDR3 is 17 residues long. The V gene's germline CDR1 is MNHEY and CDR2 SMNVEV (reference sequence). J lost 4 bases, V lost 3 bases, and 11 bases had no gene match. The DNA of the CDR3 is TGTGCCAGCAGTTTGACGCGAGCGGGGGCGCTTAAAAACATTCAGTACTTC. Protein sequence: CASSLTRAGALKNIQYF.

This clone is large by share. The DNA of the CDR3 is TGCAGCGTGGACAGGGTGAGCTATGGCTACACCTTC. Amino acid sequence: CSVDRVSYGYTF. The rearrangement links TRBV29-1 to TRBJ1-2; TRBD1 agrees at 8 bases. CDR3 length: 12 residues. The V gene end was trimmed by 6 bases and the J gene end by 4 bases; junction bases not matched to a gene: 4. The germline V gene encodes CDR1 SQVTM and CDR2 ANQGSEA.

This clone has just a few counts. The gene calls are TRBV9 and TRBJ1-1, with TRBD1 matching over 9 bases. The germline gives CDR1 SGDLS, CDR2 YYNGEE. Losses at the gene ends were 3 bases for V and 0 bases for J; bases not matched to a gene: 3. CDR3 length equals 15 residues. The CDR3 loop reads CASSAGQGMNTEAFF. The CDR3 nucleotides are TGTGCCAGCAGCGCCGGACAGGGGATGAACACTGAAGCTTTCTTT.

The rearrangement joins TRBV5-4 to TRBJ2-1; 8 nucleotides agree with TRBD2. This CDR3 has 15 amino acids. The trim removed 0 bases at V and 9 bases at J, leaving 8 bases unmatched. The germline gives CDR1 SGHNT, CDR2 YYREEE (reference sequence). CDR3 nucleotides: TGTGCCAGCAGCTTGGCTCCAGCGGGAGCAGGTGAGCAGTTCTTC. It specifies CASSLAPAGAGEQFF.

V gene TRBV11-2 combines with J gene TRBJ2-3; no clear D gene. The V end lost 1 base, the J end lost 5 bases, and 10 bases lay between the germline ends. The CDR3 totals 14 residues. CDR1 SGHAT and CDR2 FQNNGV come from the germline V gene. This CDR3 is CASSLVRLGDTQYF. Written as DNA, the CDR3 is TGTGCCAGCAGCTTAGTGCGTCTTGGAGATACGCAGTATTTT.

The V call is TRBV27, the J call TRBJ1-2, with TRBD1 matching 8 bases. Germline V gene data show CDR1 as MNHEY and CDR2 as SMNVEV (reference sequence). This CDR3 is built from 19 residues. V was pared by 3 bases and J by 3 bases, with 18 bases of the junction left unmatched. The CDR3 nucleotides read TGTGCCAGCAGTTTCTATAGAACCGCCGGACAGGGCAACCACTATGGCTACACCTTC. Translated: CASSFYRTAGQGNHYGYTF.

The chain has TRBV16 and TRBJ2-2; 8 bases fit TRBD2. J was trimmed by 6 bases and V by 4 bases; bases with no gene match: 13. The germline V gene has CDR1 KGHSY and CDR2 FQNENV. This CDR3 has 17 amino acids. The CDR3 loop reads CASSPLWGREESGELFF. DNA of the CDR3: TGTGCCAGCAGCCCCCTTTGGGGGCGGGAGGAGTCCGGGGAGCTGTTTTTT.

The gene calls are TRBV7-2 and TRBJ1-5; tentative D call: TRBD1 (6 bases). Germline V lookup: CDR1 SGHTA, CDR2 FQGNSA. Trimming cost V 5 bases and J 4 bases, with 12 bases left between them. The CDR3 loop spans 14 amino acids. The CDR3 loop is CASSRGRGNQPQHF. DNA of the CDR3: TGTGCCAGCAGCCGGGGGAGGGGGAATCAGCCCCAGCATTTT.

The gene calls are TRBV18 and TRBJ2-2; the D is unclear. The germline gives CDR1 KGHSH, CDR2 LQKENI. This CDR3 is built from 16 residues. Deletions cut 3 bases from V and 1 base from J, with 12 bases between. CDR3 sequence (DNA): TGTGCCAGCTCACCTACCGCGGCAGTGAACACCGGGGAGCTGTTTTTT. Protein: CASSPTAAVNTGELFF.

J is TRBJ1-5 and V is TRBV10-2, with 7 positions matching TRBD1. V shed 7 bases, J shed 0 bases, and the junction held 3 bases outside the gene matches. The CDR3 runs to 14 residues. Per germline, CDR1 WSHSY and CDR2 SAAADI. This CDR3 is CASNRGYSNQPQHF. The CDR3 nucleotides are TGCGCCAGCAACAGGGGTTATAGCAATCAGCCCCAGCATTTT.

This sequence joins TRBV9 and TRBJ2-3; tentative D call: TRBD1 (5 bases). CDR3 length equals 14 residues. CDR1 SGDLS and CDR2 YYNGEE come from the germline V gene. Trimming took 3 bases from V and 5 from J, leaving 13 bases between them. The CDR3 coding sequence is TGTGCCAGCAGCGACAACCCAGGGAAAGATACGCAGTATTTT. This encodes CASSDNPGKDTQYF.

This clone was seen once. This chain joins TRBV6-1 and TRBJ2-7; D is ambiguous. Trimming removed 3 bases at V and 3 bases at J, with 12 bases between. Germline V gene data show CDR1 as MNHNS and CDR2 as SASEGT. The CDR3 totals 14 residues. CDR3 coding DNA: TGTGCCAGCAGTGAGAAAGTACTGTTCTACGAGCAGTACTTC. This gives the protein CASSEKVLFYEQYF.

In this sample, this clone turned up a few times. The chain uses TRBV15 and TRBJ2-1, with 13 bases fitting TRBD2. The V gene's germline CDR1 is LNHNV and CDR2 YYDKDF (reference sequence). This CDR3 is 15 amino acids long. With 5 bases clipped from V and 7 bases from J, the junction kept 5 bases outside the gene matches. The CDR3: CATSLSGLAGNEQFF. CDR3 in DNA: TGTGCCACCAGCTTATCGGGACTAGCGGGAAATGAGCAGTTCTTC.

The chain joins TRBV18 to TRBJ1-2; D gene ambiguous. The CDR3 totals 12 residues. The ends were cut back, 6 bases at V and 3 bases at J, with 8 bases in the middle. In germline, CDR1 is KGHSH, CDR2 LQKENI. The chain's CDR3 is CASSRDYYGYTF. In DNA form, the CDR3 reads TGTGCCAGCTCCCGTGACTACTATGGCTACACCTTC.

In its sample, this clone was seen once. The CDR3 sequence: CASSPQRGLGFNEQFF. CDR3 DNA: TGTGCCAGCAGCCCACAGAGGGGGCTGGGATTTAATGAGCAGTTCTTC. The chain combines TRBV5-4 with TRBJ2-1; 7 bases agree with TRBD1. CDR3 size: 16 residues. Germline trimming cut 4 bases from V and 7 bases from J; bases unmatched to any gene: 14. Germline V gene lookup returns CDR1 SGHNT and CDR2 YYREEE (reference sequence).

The CDR3 sequence is CASSYPPGTGANVLTF. For the CDR3, the DNA is TGTGCCAGCAGTTACCCCCCAGGGACTGGGGCCAACGTCCTGACTTTC. This sequence joins TRBV6-5 and TRBJ2-6; tentative D call: TRBD1 (5 bases). Germline lookup yields CDR1 MNHEY and CDR2 SVGAGI. The CDR3 is 16 amino acids. Trimming removed 2 bases from V and 2 bases from J, with 10 bases in between.